The 19 T cell receptor beta chains reported below all come from one sample, sequenced in a study of shared clonotypes between healthy human individuals. Produced via immunoSEQ multiplex PCR; TCRdb's table is partial and in-frame only. Of 95,000 to 120,000 clones listed, more than 65% are singletons. The sequencing sample was made of memory CD8+ T cells sorted from blood. Described subset: CD45RO+ cells pooled with CCR7-negative TemRA cells. These receptors originate from a woman aged 25 to 39 in good health.

This clone was seen only a few times. This chain joins TRBV11-2 and TRBJ2-7, with D perhaps TRBD1 (6 bases). V gave up 0 bases and J gave up 2 bases, with 17 bases separating them. This CDR3 has 17 residues. Germline CDR1 reads SGHAT; CDR2 reads FQNNGV. The CDR3 region is CASSLDLIPGQPYEQYF. DNA for the CDR3: TGTGCCAGCAGCTTAGATCTAATTCCGGGACAACCCTACGAGCAGTACTTC.

The chain combines TRBV4-1 with TRBJ1-5; D gene unclear. CDR3 size: 18 residues. V was pared by 4 bases and J by 0 bases, with 19 bases between. The germline V gene has CDR1 MGHRA and CDR2 YSYEKL. CDR3 residues: CASSPRPHRVYSNQPQHF. CDR3 DNA sequence: TGCGCCAGCAGCCCCCGTCCCCATCGGGTCTATAGCAATCAGCCCCAGCATTTT.

The rearrangement uses TRBV27 and TRBJ2-1; no clear D gene. Per germline, CDR1 MNHEY and CDR2 SMNVEV (reference sequence). CDR3 size: 16 residues. Trimming left V 0 bases short and J 0 bases short, with 9 bases between. The CDR3 protein is CASSLSAASSYNEQFF. CDR3 in DNA: TGTGCCAGCAGTTTATCAGCAGCCAGCTCCTACAATGAGCAGTTCTTC.

This sequence joins TRBV2 and TRBJ2-1, with D unresolved. Germline loops: CDR1 SNHLY, CDR2 FYNNEI. The CDR3 sequence is 9 residues long. Trimming removed 10 bases from V and 4 bases from J, with 2 bases in between. The CDR3 reads CAIYNEQFF. The CDR3 DNA is TGTGCCATTTACAATGAGCAGTTCTTC.

The CDR3, as DNA: TGTGCCAGCAGTTCCCCGACCGGGACTAGCTGGTATGAGCAGTTCTTC. Translation: CASSSPTGTSWYEQFF. V usage is TRBV28 and J usage is TRBJ2-1; TRBD2 matches at 9 bases. Germline-derived CDR1 and CDR2 are MDHEN and SYDVKM. Trimming at V came to 4 bases and at J to 8 bases, leaving 12 bases not matched to a gene. The CDR3 runs to 16 residues.

This clone was seen a few times. This rearrangement joins TRBV7-9 to TRBJ2-7, with 7 positions matching TRBD2. Germline CDR1 SEHNR, CDR2 FQNEAQ (reference sequence). The CDR3 runs 14 residues. The V gene end was trimmed by 1 base and the J gene end by 2 bases; junction bases not matched to a gene: 2. Written as DNA, the CDR3 is TGTGCCAGCAGCTTAGGGGGACTAACCTACGAGCAGTACTTC. Translating gives CASSLGGLTYEQYF.

The chain has TRBV7-9 and TRBJ2-1; TRBD2 aligns across 8 bases. The germline CDR1 and CDR2 sequences are SEHNR and FQNEAQ (reference sequence). This CDR3 is built from 16 residues. Trimming took 4 bases from V and 4 from J; bases not matched to a gene: 9. CDR3 DNA sequence: TGTGCCAGCAGCTCCCGGGGTAGCGGGAATTACAATGAGCAGTTCTTC. It codes for CASSSRGSGNYNEQFF.

V is TRBV11-2 and J is TRBJ2-1, with 9 bases identical to TRBD2. V was clipped by 1 base and J by 3 bases; unmatched bases: 1. Per germline, CDR1 SGHAT and CDR2 FQNNGV. This CDR3 has 15 amino acids. CDR3 in amino acids: CASSLGLAVYNEQFF. Written as DNA, the CDR3 is TGTGCCAGCAGCTTAGGACTAGCGGTCTACAATGAGCAGTTCTTC.

The chain combines TRBV13 with TRBJ2-1; 9 nucleotides line up with TRBD2. The germline CDR1 and CDR2 sequences are PRHDT and FYEKMQ (reference sequence). V was clipped by 6 bases and J by 13 bases; unmatched bases: 4. The CDR3 is 11 amino acids. CDR3 loop: CASSLAGRQFF. The CDR3 region has the DNA TGTGCCAGCAGTCTAGCGGGAAGACAGTTCTTC. The full variable domain, in which reference TRBV13 and TRBJ2-1 provide the parts outside the CDR3, is AAGVIQSPRHLIKEKRETATLKCYPIPRHDTVYWYQQGPGQDPQFLISFYEKMQSDKGSIPDRFSAQQFSDYHSELNMSSLELGDSALYFCASSLAGRQFFGPGTRLTVL.

This chain joins TRBV11-3 and TRBJ2-7; 11 positions match TRBD2. The DNA end is a closer match to TRBJ2-5, so the J assignment may be wrong. Germline CDR1 SGHNT, CDR2 YENEEA. This CDR3 is built from 15 residues. The CDR3 DNA follows: TGTGCCAGCAGCGCCGGGACTAGCGGACAAGAGACCCAGTACTTC. It yields the protein CASSAGTSGQETQYF.

The V call is TRBV15, the J call TRBJ2-3; a possible D gene is TRBD2 (6 bases). V lost 4 bases, J lost 4 bases, and 15 bases lay in between. Germline values: CDR1 LNHNV, CDR2 YYDKDF (reference sequence). This CDR3 contains 15 residues. The CDR3 sequence: CATSTRRLDADTQYF. The CDR3 region has the DNA TGTGCCACCAGCACCCGTAGACTAGACGCAGATACGCAGTATTTT.

Remarks on this clone: This likely reflects a read error, since a far larger clone is one base away. The chain is built from TRBV2 and TRBJ2-7, with D unresolved. Germline lookup yields CDR1 SNHLY and CDR2 FYNNEI. The CDR3 sequence is 13 residues long. The DNA of the CDR3 is TGTGCCGGCAGGAATGCGGAGCCCTACGAGCAGTACTTC. This sequence encodes CAGRNAEPYEQYF.

In this sample, this clone turned up many times. The chain has TRBV2 and TRBJ2-7; D is unclear. This CDR3 is 13 amino acids long. V dropped 2 bases and J dropped 1 base, with 6 bases sitting between them. Germline CDR1 reads SNHLY; CDR2 reads FYNNEI. The CDR3 DNA follows: TGTGCCAGCAGTGAAATGGTTTCCTACGAGCAGTACTTC. Protein: CASSEMVSYEQYF.

This chain links TRBV5-8 with TRBJ2-2, with D tentatively TRBD2 (6 bases). Per the germline V gene, CDR1 is SGHTS and CDR2 is YDEGEE. V lost 4 bases, J lost 3 bases, and 19 bases lay in between. This CDR3 region has 17 residues. The chain's CDR3 is CASSKWEVTGDTGELFF. CDR3 DNA: TGTGCCAGCAGCAAGTGGGAGGTGACTGGGGACACCGGGGAGCTGTTTTTT.

The chain uses TRBV27 and TRBJ2-1; TRBD1 or TRBD2 may be the D gene (5 bases each). V was shortened by 2 bases and J by 2 bases, with 7 bases between the two germline ends. The CDR3 is made up of 14 amino acids. Germline V CDR1 and CDR2: MNHEY, SMNVEV (reference sequence). The CDR3 reads CASSLGTAYNEQFF. CDR3 nucleotide sequence: TGTGCCAGCAGTTTAGGGACCGCCTACAATGAGCAGTTCTTC.

This clone was detected a few times. This chain uses TRBV4-2 with TRBJ2-7, with D possibly TRBD1 on 6 matching bases. The CDR3 contains 16 residues. The germline V gene encodes CDR1 LGHNA and CDR2 YNFKEQ. V shed 0 bases and J shed 5 bases, with 17 bases lying between them. The CDR3, as DNA: TGTGCCAGCAGCCAAGATAAGGTGTGGACAGCGAACGAGCAGTACTTC. Translation: CASSQDKVWTANEQYF.

The genes are TRBV18 and TRBJ2-5; D gene ambiguous. V lost 5 bases and J lost 5, with 6 bases in between. This CDR3 is built from 11 residues. Germline V gene sequence: CDR1 KGHSH, CDR2 LQKENI. The CDR3 is CASSSVETQYF. The CDR3 DNA reads TGTGCCAGCTCAAGCGTGGAGACCCAGTACTTC. The full variable domain, its missing parts supplied by reference TRBV18 and TRBJ2-5, is NAGVMQNPRHLVRRRGQEARLRCSPMKGHSHVYWYRQLPEEGLKFMVYLQKENIIDESGMPKERFSAEFPKEGPSILRIQQVVRGDSAAYFCASSSVETQYFGPGTRLLVL.

This clone has a count of ten or more. V is TRBV18 and J is TRBJ2-7; 7 bases agree with TRBD1. The ends lost 5 bases at V and 0 bases at J; junction bases unmatched: 7. CDR3 length equals 15 residues. The germline V gene has CDR1 KGHSH and CDR2 LQKENI. The CDR3 here is CASSASGTASYEQYF. The CDR3, as DNA: TGTGCCAGCTCAGCCTCCGGGACAGCCTCCTACGAGCAGTACTTC.

The chain uses TRBV6-6 and TRBJ2-5, with D possibly matching TRBD2 (6 bases). V was clipped by 8 bases and J by 4 bases, with 20 bases between them. Germline loops: CDR1 MNHNY, CDR2 SVGAGI (reference sequence). The CDR3 extends over 15 amino acids. In DNA, the CDR3 is TGTGCCAGCGGGGGGTTGCAGACGGGATCAGAGACCCAGTACTTC. This encodes CASGGLQTGSETQYF.